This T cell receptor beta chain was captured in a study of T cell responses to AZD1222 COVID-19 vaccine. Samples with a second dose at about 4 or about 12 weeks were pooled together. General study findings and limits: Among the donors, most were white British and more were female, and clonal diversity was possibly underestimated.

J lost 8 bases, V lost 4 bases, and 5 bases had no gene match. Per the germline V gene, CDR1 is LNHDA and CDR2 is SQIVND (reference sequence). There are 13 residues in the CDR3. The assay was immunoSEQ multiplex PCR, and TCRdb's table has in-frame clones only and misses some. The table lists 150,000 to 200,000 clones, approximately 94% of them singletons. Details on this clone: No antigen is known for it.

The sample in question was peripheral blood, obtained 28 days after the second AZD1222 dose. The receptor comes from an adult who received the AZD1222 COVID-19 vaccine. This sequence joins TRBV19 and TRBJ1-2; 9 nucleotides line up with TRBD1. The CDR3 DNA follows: TGTGCCAGTAGTACCCGGGACAGGGAAGGCTACACCTTC. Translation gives CASSTRDREGYTF. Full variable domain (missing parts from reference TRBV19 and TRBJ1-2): DGGITQSPKYLFRKEGQNVTLSCEQNLNHDAMYWYRQDPGQGLRLIYYSQIVNDFQKGDIAEGYSVSREKKESFPLTVTSAQKNPTAFYLCASSTRDREGYTFGSGTRLTVV.